This TCR beta chain was sequenced in a study of blood T cells in healthy people across ages. As for the study in general: In model experiments, template switching was able to capture about one barcoded beta molecule for every two T cells that were present. Overall study findings and caveats: Per million T cells, TCR beta diversity dropped roughly linearly as age increased.

Every sample gave at least 6 micrograms of total RNA when it was extracted. V dropped 2 bases and J dropped 5 bases, with 14 bases sitting between them. Germline lookup yields CDR1 KGHSH and CDR2 LQKENI. The CDR3 covers 15 residues. A second PCR, run for about 7 to 11 cycles, used a sample-barcoded 5' primer plus a J-beta primer mix. Per-sample output comprised a minimum of 3 million paired-end reads containing CDR3. TCRdb itself ran the 5' RACE reads through MiXCR, one entry per CDR3 protein. The sample yields approximately 700,000 distinct CDR3 sequences, approximately 31% seen once. In its sample, this clonotype was seen a few times. The antigen remains unidentified.

V usage is TRBV18 and J usage is TRBJ2-3; D is possibly TRBD1 or TRBD2 (5 bases each). Sequences were obtained from blood. The sequence was obtained from a woman aged 80 or over in good health. CDR3 nucleotides: TGTGCCAGCTCACCAAAAGGACAAGGAGGAGATACGCAGTATTTT. Translation: CASSPKGQGGDTQYF.